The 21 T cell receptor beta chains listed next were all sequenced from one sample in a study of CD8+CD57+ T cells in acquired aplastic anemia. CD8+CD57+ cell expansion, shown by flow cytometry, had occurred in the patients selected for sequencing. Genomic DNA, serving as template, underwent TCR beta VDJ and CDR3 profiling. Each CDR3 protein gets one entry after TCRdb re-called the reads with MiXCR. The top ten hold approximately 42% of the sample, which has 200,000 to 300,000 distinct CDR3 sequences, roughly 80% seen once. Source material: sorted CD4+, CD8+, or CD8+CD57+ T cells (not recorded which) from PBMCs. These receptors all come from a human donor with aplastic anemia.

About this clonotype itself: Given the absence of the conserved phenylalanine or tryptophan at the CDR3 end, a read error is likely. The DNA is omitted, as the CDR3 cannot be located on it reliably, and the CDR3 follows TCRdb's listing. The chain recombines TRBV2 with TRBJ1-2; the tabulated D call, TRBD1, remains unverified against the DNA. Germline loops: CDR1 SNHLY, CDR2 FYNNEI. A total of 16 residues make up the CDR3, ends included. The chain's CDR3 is CASSARDTGTEYGYPG.

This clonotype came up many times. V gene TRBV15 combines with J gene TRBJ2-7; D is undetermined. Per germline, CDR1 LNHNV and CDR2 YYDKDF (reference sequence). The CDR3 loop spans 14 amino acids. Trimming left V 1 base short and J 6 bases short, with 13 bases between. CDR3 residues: CATSRGSSVGEQYF. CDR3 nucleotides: TGTGCCACCAGCAGAGGGTCATCGGTAGGCGAGCAGTACTTC.

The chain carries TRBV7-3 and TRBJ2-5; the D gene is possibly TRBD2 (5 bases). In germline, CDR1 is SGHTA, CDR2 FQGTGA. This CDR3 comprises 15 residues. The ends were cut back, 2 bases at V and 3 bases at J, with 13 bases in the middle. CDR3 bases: TGTGCCAGCAGCTTAGGGCGGGCAACAGAAGAGACCCAGTACTTC. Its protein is CASSLGRATEETQYF.

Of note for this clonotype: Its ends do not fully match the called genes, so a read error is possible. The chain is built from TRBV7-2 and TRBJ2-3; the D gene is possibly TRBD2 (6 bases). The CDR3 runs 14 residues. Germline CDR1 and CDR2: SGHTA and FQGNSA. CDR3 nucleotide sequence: TGTGCCAGCAGCCTCGCGGGGCTAGCCACCGGGGAGCATTTT. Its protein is CASSLAGLATGEHF.

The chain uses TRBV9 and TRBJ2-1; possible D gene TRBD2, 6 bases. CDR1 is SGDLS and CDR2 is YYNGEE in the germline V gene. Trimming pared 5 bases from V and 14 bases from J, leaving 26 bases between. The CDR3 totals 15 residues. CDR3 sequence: CASRGTGNISNLEFF. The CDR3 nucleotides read TGTGCCAGCAGAGGGACTGGGAACATTTCGAATTTGGAGTTCTTC.

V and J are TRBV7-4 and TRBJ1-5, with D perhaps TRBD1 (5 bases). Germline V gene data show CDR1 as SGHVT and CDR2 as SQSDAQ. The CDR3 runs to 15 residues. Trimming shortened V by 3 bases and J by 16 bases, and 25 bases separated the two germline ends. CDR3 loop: CASSLGGSTNYGHHF. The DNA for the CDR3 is TGTGCCAGCAGCTTGGGGGGGTCGACCAACTATGGCCACCATTTT. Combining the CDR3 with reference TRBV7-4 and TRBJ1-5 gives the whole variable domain GAGVSQSPRYKVAKRGRDVALRCDSISGHVTLYWYRQTLGQGSEVLTYSQSDAQRDKSGRPSGRFSAERPERSVSTLKIQRTEQGDSAVYLCASSLGGSTNYGHHFGDGTRLSIL.

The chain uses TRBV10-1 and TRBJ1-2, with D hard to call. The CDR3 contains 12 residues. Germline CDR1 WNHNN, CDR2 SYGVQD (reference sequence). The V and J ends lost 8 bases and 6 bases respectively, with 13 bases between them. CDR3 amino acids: CASRKDPHGYTF. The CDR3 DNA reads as TGCGCCAGCCGTAAGGACCCGCATGGCTACACCTTC.

Written as DNA, the CDR3 is TGTGCCAGCAGCTTAAAAGGCCAGGACGATTCACCCCTCCACTTT. Amino acids: CASSLKGQDDSPLHF. The chain combines TRBV7-8 with TRBJ1-6; D uncertain. The CDR3 runs 15 residues. Trimming stripped 2 bases from V and 8 bases from J, with 13 bases between. Germline V gives CDR1 SGHVS, CDR2 FQNEAQ.

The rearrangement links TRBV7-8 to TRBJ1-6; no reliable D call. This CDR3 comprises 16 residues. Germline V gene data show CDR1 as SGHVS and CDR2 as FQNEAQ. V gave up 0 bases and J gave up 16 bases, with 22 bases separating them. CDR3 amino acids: CASSLASASYTQYLHF. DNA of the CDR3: TGTGCCAGCAGCTTAGCGAGCGCCTCCTATACTCAGTATCTCCACTTT.

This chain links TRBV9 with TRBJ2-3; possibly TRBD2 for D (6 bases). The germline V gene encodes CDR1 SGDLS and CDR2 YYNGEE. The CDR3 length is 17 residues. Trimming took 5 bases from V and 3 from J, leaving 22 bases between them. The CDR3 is CASREGGFYNKTDTQYF. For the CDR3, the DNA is TGTGCCAGCAGGGAAGGAGGGTTTTATAATAAGACAGATACGCAGTATTTT.

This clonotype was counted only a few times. Here the CDR3 DNA reads TGTGCCAGCAGCTTCCAGACGGGAAACTATGGCTACACCTTC. Translating gives CASSFQTGNYGYTF. J is TRBJ1-2 and V is TRBV9; no clear D. This CDR3 contains 14 residues. Germline V lookup: CDR1 SGDLS, CDR2 YYNGEE. Trimming stripped 4 bases from V and 2 bases from J, with 12 bases between.

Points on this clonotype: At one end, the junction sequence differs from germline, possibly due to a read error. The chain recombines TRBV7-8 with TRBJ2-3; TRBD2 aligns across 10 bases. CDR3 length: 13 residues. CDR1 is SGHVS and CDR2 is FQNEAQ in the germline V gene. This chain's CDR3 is CASRLAGGAEQYF. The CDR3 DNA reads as TGTGCCAGCAGGTTAGCGGGAGGTGCCGAGCAGTATTTT.

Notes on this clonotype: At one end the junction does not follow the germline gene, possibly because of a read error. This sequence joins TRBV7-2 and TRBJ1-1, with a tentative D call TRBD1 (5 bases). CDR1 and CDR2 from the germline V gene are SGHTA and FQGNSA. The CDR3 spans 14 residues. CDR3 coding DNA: TGCGCCAGCAGCTTAGTCGGAGGGGCCGGCGAAGCGTACTTT. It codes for CASSLVGGAGEAYF.

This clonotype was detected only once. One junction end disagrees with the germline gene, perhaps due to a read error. CDR3 nucleotide sequence: TGTGCCAGCGGCGTTGCGGGCGCAGATAGGCAGTCTTTT. As protein: CASGVAGADRQSF. The gene calls are TRBV7-9 and TRBJ2-3; a weak D match, TRBD2 (5 bases). Germline V gives CDR1 SEHNR, CDR2 FQNEAQ (reference sequence). This CDR3 has 13 residues.

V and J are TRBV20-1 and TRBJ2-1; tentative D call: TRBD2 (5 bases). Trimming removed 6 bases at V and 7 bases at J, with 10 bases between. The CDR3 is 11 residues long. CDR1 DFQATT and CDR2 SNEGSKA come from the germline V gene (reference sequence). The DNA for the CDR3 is TGCAGTGCCCAGTGGAGGAATGAGCAGTTCTTC. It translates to CSAQWRNEQFF.

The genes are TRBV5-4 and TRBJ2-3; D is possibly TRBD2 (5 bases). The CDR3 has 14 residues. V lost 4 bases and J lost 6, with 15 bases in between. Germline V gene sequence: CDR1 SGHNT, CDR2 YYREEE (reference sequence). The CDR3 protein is CASSRVDCPDTQYF. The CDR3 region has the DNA TGTGCCAGCAGCCGCGTGGACTGTCCCGATACGCAGTATTTT.

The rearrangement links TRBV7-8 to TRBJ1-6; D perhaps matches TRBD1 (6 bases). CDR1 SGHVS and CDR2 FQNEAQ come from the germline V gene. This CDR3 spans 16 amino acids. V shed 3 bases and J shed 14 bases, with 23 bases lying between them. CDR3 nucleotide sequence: TGTGCCAGCAGCTTCGGAGGGGGTACGTACACTGAAGCCCTCCACTTT. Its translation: CASSFGGGTYTEALHF.

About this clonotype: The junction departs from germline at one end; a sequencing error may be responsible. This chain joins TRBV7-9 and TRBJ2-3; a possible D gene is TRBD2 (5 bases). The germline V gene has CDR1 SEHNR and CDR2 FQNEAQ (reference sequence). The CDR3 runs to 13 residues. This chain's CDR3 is CASSFGGRETKDF. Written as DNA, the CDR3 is TGTGCCAGCAGCTTTGGAGGAAGAGAGACGAAGGATTTT.

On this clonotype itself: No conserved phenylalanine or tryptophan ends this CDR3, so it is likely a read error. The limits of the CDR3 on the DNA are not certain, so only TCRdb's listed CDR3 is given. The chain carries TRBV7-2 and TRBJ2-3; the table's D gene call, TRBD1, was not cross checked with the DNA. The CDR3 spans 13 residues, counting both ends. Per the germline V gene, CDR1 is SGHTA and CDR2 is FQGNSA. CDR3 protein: CASRDGGTDTMYL.

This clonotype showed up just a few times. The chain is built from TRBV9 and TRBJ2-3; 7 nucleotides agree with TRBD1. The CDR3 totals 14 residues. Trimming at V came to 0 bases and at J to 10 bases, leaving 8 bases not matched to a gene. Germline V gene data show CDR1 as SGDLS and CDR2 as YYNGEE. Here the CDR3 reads CASSVGGQSTAQYF. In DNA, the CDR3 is TGTGCCAGCAGCGTAGGGGGACAGAGCACTGCGCAGTATTTT.

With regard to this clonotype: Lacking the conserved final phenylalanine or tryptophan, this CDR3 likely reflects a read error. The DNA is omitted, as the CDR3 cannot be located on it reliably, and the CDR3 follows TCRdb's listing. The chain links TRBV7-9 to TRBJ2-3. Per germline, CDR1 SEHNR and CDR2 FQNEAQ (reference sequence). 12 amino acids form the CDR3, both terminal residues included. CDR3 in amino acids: CASSFGRSTEYY.